This TCR beta chain was recovered during a study of blood T cell repertoires in COVID-19. Across the study: COVID-19 samples from acute and convalescent phases originated in the United States, Italy and Spain. PBMCs, B-cell-depleted T cells, or T cells provided the cDNA or gDNA that made up the material.

This CDR3 has 13 residues. V lost 8 bases to trimming and J lost 3 bases; unmatched junction nucleotides: 5. The germline V gene encodes CDR1 PRHDT and CDR2 FYEKMQ (reference sequence). Authors' data handling: Researchers report that nucleated cell counts were estimated from reference gene primer amplification. Measured with immunoSEQ multiplex PCR; TCRdb has only the in-frame clones, and not every one. D and trimming were read from the DNA, whereas the V and J calls and clone size are those reported in that table. The data contain about 180,000 clones, over 75% of them singletons. The source material was peripheral blood. The clonotype was recovered from a woman between 65 and 79 years old with acute or convalescent COVID-19. The V and J genes are TRBV13 and TRBJ2-7, with 9 bases that match TRBD2. CDR3 sequence (DNA): TGTGCCAGCGGTAGCGGGAGTGTCTACGAGCAGTACTTC. This sequence encodes CASGSGSVYEQYF. Full variable domain (remainder filled in from reference TRBV13 and TRBJ2-7): AAGVIQSPRHLIKEKRETATLKCYPIPRHDTVYWYQQGPGQDPQFLISFYEKMQSDKGSIPDRFSAQQFSDYHSELNMSSLELGDSALYFCASGSGSVYEQYFGPGTRLTVT.